This TCR beta chain was captured in a study of cytomegalovirus exposure and HLA in healthy donors. Primers included in the PCR were 60 Vbeta and 13 Jbeta primers. Here immunoSEQ multiplex PCR was the method, and the copy in TCRdb shows in-frame clones only, minus some. The profile shows fewer than 200,000 clones, over 60% of them singletons. V gave up 6 bases and J gave up 5 bases, with 20 bases separating them. CDR1 is SGHNT and CDR2 is YENEEA in the germline V gene. This CDR3 spans 15 amino acids. Specimen: PBMCs. The origin of this receptor is a man aged 35 to 55 in good health and CMV-seropositive. J is TRBJ2-7 and V is TRBV11-3; D perhaps matches TRBD2 (5 bases). The CDR3 here is CASRQTSSALHEQYF. The CDR3 nucleotides are TGTGCCAGCAGACAAACTAGTAGTGCTCTCCACGAGCAGTACTTC.